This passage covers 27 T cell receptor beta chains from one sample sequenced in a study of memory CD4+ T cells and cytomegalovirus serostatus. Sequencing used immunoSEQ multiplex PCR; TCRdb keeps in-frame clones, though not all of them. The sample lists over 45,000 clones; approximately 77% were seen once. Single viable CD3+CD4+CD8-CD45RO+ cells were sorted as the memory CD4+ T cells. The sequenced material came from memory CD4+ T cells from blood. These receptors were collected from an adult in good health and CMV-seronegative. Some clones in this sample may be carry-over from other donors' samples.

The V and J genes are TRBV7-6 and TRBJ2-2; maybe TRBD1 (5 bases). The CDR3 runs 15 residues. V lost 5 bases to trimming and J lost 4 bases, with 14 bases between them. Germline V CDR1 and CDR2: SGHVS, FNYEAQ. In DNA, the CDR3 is TGTGCCAGCAGCCAAGGGCAGGGCGGCACCGGGGAGCTGTTTTTT. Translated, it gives CASSQGQGGTGELFF.

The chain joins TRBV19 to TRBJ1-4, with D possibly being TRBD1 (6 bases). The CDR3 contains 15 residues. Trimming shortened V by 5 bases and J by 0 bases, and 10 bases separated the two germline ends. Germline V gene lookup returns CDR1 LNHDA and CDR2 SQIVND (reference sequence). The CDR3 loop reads CASSSDSATNEKLFF. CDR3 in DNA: TGTGCCAGTAGTTCGGACAGTGCAACTAATGAAAAACTGTTTTTT. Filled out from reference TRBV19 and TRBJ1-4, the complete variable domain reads DGGITQSPKYLFRKEGQNVTLSCEQNLNHDAMYWYRQDPGQGLRLIYYSQIVNDFQKGDIAEGYSVSREKKESFPLTVTSAQKNPTAFYLCASSSDSATNEKLFFGSGTQLSVL.

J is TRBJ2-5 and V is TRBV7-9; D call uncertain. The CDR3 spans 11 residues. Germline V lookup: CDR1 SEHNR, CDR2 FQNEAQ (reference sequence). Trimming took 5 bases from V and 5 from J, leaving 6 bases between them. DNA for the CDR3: TGTGCCAGCAGCCCGCGGGAGACCCAGTACTTC. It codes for CASSPRETQYF.

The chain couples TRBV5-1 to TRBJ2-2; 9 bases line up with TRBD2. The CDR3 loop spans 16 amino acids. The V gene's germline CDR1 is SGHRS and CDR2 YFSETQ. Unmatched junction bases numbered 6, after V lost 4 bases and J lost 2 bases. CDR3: CASSPLAGYNTGELFF. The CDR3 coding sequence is TGCGCCAGCAGCCCGCTAGCGGGGTATAACACCGGGGAGCTGTTTTTT.

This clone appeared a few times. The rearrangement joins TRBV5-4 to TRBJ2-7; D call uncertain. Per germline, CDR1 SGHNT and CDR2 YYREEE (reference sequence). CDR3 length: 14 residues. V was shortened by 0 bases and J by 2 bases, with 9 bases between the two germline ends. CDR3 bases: TGTGCCAGCAGCTTGGAGGTAGGCCCCTACGAGCAGTACTTC. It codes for CASSLEVGPYEQYF.

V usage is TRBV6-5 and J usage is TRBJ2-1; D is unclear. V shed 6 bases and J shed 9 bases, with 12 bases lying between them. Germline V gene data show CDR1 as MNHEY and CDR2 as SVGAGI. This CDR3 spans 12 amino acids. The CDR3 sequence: CASRTSRGEQFF. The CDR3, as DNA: TGTGCCAGCAGGACCTCCCGCGGTGAGCAGTTCTTC.

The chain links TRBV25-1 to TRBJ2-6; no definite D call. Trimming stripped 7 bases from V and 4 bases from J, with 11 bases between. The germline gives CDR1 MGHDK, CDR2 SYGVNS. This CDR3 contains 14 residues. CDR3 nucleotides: TGTGCCAGCACCACCCAGGTCGGGGCCAACGTCCTGACTTTC. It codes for CASTTQVGANVLTF.

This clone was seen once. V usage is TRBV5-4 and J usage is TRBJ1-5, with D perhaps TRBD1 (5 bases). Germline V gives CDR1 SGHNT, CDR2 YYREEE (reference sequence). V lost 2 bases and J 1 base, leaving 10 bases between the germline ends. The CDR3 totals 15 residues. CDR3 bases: TGTGCCAGCAGCTTCGGGGGGTCGAGCAATCAGCCCCAGCATTTT. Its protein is CASSFGGSSNQPQHF.

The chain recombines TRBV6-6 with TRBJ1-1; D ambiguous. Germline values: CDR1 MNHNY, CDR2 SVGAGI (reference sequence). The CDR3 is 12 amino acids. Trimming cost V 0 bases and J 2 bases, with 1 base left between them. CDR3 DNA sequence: TGTGCCAGCAGTTACTCCAACACTGAAGCTTTCTTT. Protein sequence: CASSYSNTEAFF.

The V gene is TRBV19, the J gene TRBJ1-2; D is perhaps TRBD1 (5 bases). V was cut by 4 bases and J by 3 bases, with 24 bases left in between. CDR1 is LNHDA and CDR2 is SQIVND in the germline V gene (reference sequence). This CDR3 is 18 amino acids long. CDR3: CASSRPKTLRATDYGYTF. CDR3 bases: TGTGCCAGTAGTAGACCCAAAACCCTCAGGGCGACGGACTATGGCTACACCTTC. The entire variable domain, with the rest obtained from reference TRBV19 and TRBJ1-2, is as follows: DGGITQSPKYLFRKEGQNVTLSCEQNLNHDAMYWYRQDPGQGLRLIYYSQIVNDFQKGDIAEGYSVSREKKESFPLTVTSAQKNPTAFYLCASSRPKTLRATDYGYTFGSGTRLTVV.

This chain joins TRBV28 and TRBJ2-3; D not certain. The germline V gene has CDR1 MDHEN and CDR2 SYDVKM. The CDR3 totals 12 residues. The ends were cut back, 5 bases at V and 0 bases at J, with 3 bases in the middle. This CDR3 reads CASSISTDTQYF. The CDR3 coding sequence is TGTGCCAGCAGTATAAGCACAGATACGCAGTATTTT.

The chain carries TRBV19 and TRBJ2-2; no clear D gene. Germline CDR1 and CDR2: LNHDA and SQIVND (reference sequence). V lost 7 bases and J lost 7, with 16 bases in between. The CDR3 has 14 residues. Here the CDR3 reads CASIREWEGGELFF. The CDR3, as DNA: TGTGCCAGTATCCGTGAATGGGAAGGCGGGGAGCTGTTTTTT.

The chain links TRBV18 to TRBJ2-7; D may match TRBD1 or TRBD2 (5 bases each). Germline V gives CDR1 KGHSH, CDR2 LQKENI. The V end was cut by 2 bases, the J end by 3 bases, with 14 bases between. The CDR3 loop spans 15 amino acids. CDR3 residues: CASSPFGAANYEQYF. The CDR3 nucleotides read TGTGCCAGCTCACCATTCGGGGCAGCTAACTACGAGCAGTACTTC.

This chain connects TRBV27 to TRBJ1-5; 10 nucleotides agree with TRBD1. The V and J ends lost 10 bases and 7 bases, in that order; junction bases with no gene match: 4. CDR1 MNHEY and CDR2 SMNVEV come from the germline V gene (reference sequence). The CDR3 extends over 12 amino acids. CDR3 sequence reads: CATRTGGQPQHF. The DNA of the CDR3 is TGTGCCACCCGGACAGGGGGACAGCCCCAGCATTTT.

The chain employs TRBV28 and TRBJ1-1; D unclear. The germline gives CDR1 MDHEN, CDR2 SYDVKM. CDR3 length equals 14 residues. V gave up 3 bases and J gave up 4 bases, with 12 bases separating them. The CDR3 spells CASSLPNWVTEAFF. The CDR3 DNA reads TGTGCCAGCAGTTTGCCGAACTGGGTCACTGAAGCTTTCTTT.

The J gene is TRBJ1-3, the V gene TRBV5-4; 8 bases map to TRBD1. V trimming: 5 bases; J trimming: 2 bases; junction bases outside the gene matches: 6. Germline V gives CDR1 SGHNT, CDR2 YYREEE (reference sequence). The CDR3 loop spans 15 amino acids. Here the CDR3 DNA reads TGTGCCAGCAGTTCTGGACAGGGAACTGGAAACACCATATATTTT. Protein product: CASSSGQGTGNTIYF.

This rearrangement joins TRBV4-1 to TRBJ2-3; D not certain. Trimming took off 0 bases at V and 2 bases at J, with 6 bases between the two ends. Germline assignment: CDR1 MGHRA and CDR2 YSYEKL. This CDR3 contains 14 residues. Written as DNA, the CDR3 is TGCGCCAGCAGCCAAGATTCGGACACAGATACGCAGTATTTT. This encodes CASSQDSDTDTQYF.

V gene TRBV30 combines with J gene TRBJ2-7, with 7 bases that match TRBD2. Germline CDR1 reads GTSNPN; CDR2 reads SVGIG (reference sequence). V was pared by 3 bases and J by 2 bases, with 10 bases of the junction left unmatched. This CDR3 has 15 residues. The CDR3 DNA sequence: TGTGCCTGGAGCCCCCTGCGGGGGAGAGCCTACGAGCAGTACTTC. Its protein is CAWSPLRGRAYEQYF.

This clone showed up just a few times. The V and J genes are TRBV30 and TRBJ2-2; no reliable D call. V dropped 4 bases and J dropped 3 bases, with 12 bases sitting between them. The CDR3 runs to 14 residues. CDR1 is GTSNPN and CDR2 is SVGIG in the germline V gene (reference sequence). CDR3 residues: CAWTPDWDTGELFF. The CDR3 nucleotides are TGTGCCTGGACCCCTGACTGGGACACCGGGGAGCTGTTTTTT.

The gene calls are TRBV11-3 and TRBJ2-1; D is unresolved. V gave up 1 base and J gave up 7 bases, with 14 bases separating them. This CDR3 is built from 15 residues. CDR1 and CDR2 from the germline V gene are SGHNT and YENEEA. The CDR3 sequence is CASSLGSGPRNEQFF. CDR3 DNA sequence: TGTGCCAGCAGCTTAGGATCCGGGCCTCGGAATGAGCAGTTCTTC.

CDR3 in amino acids: CASSPLLAGSYEQYF. The CDR3 DNA follows: TGTGCCAGCAGCCCCCTTTTAGCGGGGTCCTACGAGCAGTACTTC. The chain recombines TRBV7-2 with TRBJ2-7; 8 bases agree with TRBD2. The CDR3 has 15 amino acids. Germline CDR1 and CDR2: SGHTA and FQGNSA. V lost 5 bases and J lost 1; bases outside the gene matches: 7. The whole variable domain, filled in from reference TRBV7-2 and TRBJ2-7, reads GAGVSQSPSNKVTEKGKDVELRCDPISGHTALYWYRQSLGQGLEFLIYFQGNSAPDKSGLPSDRFSAERTGGSVSTLTIQRTQQEDSAVYLCASSPLLAGSYEQYFGPGTRLTVT.

CDR3 sequence reads: CASSLATGGTVPIESSYNEQFF. DNA for the CDR3: TGCGCCAGCAGCTTGGCTACGGGCGGGACGGTCCCAATCGAAAGCTCCTACAATGAGCAGTTCTTC. The V and J genes are TRBV5-1 and TRBJ2-1; tentatively, D is TRBD2 (6 bases). This CDR3 region has 22 residues. The V and J ends lost 0 bases and 0 bases respectively, with 28 bases between them. CDR1 is SGHRS, CDR2 YFSETQ, per germline.

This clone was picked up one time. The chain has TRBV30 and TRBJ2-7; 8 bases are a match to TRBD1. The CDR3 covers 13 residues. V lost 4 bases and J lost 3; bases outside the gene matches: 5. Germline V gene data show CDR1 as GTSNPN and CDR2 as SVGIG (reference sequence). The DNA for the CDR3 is TGTGCCTGGAATACAGGGGGTCGCTACGAGCAGTACTTC. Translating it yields CAWNTGGRYEQYF. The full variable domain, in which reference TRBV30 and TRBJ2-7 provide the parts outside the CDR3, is SQTIHQWPATLVQPVGSPLSLECTVEGTSNPNLYWYRQAAGRGLQLLFYSVGIGQISSEVPQNLSASRPQDRQFILSSKKLLLSDSGFYLCAWNTGGRYEQYFGPGTRLTVT.

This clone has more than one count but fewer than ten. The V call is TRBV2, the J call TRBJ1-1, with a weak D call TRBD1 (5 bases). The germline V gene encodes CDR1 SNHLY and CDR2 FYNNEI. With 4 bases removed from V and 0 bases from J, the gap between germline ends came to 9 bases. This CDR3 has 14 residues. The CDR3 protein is CASSGDGMNTEAFF. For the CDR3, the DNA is TGTGCCAGCAGTGGGGACGGTATGAACACTGAAGCTTTCTTT.

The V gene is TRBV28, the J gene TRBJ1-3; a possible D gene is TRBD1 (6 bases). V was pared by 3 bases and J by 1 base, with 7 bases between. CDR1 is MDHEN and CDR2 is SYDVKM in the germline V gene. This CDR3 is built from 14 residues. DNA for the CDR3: TGTGCCAGCAGTTTCAGGGGATCTGGAAACACCATATATTTT. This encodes CASSFRGSGNTIYF.

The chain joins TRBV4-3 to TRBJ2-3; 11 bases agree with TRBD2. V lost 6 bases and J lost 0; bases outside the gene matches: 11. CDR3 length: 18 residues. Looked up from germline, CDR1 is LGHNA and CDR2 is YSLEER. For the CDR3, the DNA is TGCGCCAGCAGTCCCTTAGCGGGAGGGCCTTTCAGCACAGATACGCAGTATTTT. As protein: CASSPLAGGPFSTDTQYF.

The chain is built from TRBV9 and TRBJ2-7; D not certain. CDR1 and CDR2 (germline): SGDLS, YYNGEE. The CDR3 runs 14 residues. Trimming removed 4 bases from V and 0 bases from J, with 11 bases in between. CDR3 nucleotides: TGTGCCAGCAGCCCGGACCAGAGCTCCTACGAGCAGTACTTC. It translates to CASSPDQSSYEQYF.